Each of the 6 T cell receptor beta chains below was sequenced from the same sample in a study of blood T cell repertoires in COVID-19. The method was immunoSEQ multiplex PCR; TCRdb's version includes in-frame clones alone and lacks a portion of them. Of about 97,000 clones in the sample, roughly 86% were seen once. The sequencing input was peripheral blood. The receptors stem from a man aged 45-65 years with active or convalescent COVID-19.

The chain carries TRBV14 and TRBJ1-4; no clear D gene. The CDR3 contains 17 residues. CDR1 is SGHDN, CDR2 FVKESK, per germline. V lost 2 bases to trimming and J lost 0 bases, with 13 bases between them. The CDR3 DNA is TGTGCCAGCAGCCAAAAGAGAGTACTTGCAACTAATGAAAAACTGTTTTTT. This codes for CASSQKRVLATNEKLFF.

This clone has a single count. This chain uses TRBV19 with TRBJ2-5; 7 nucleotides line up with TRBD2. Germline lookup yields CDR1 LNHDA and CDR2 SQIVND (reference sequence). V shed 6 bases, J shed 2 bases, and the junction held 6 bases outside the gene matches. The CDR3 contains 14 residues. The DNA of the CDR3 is TGTGCCAGTAGGTCCCCGGGACTACAAGAGACCCAGTACTTC. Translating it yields CASRSPGLQETQYF.

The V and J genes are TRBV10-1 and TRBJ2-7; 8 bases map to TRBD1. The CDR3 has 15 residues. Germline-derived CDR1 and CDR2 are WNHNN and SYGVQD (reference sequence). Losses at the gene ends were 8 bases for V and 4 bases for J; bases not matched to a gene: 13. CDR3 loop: CASGDRSNKSYEQYV. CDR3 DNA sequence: TGCGCCAGCGGGGACAGGTCTAACAAATCATACGAGCAGTACGTC.

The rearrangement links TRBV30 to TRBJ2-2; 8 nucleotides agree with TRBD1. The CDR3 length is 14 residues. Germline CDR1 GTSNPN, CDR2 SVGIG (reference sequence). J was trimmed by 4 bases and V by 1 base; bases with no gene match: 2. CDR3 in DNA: TGTGCCTGGAGTGGGACAGGGCGCACCGGGGAGCTGTTTTTT. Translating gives CAWSGTGRTGELFF.

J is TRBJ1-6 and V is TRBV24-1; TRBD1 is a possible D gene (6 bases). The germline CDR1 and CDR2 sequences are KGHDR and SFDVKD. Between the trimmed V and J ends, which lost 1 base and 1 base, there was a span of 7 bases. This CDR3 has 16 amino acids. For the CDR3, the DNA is TGTGCCACCAGTGATTTACAGGGTTCCTATAATTCACCCCTCCACTTT. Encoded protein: CATSDLQGSYNSPLHF.

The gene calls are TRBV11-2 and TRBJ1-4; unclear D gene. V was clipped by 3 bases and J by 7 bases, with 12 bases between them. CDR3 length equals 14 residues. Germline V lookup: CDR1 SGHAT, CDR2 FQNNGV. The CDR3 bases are TGTGCCAGCAGCTTCCAGGTTACTGGTGAAAAACTGTTTTTT. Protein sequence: CASSFQVTGEKLFF.